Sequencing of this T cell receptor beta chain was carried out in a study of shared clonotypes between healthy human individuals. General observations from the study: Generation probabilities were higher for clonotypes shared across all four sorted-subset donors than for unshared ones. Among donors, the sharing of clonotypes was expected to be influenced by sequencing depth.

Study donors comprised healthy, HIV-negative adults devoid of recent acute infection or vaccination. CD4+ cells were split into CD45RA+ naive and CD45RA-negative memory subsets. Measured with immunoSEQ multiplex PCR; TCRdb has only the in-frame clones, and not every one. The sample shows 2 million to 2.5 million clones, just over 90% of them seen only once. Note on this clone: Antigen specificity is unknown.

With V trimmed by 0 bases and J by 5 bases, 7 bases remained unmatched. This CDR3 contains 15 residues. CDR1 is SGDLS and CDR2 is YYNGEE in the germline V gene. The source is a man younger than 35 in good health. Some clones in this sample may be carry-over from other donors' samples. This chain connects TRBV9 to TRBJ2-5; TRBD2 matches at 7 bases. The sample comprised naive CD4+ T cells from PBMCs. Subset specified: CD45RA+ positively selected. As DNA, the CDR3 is TGTGCCAGCAGCGTAGGCCTAGCGGCGGGCGAGACCCAGTACTTC. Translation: CASSVGLAAGETQYF.